What follows describes a single T cell receptor beta chain. In the authors' workflow: Estimates of nucleated cell counts were drawn from the amplification of reference gene primers. This table comes from immunoSEQ multiplex PCR, and its TCRdb copy is limited to in-frame clones, with some not included. D and trimming were read from the DNA, whereas the V and J calls and clone size are those reported in that table. Counted here are approximately 120,000 clones, about 76% occurring once; the ten biggest clones make up roughly 20%. This entry belongs to a study of blood T cell repertoires in COVID-19. Study overall: The United States, Italy and Spain were the sources of the acute and convalescent COVID-19 samples. The cDNA or gDNA used as material had been derived from T cells, B-cell-depleted T cells, or PBMCs.

Trimming took 6 bases from V and 3 from J, leaving 15 bases between them. The CDR3 totals 14 residues. The germline gives CDR1 MNHEY, CDR2 SVGAGI. Sequences were obtained from peripheral blood. V gene TRBV6-5 combines with J gene TRBJ2-7, with a possible D match to TRBD1 (6 bases). The receptor was isolated from a man at least 80 years old with acute or convalescent COVID-19. CDR3 DNA: TGTGCCAGCAGGCAACCTCGGGACAACTACGAGCAGTACTTC. It yields the protein CASRQPRDNYEQYF.